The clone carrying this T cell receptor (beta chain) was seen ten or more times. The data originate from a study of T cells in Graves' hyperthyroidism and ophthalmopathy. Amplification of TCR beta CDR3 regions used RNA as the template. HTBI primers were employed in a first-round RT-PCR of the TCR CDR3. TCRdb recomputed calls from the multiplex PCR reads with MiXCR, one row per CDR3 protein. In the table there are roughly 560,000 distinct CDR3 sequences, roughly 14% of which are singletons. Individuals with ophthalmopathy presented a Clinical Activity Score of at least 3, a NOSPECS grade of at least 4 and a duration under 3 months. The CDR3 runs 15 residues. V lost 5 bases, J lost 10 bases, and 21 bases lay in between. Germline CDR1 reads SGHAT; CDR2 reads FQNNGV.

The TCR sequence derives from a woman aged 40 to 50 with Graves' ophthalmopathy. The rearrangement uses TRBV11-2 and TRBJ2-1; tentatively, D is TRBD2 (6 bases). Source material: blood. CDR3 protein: CASSTPPATRGEQFF. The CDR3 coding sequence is TGTGCCAGCAGCACCCCCCCGGCGACACGGGGGGAGCAGTTCTTC.